This is a list of T cell receptor beta chains from one sample in a study of blood T cell repertoires in COVID-19. Sequencing used immunoSEQ multiplex PCR; TCRdb keeps in-frame clones, though not all of them. The sample includes approximately 230,000 clones, 75% to 90% of them seen just once. The sample was PBMCs or T cells enriched from blood (not recorded which). The receptor source for this set is a woman younger than 45 with acute COVID-19. Both conserved end residues are part of each CDR3.

cdr3_aa: CASSSRSTTSSYNEQFF
v_call: TRBV13

cdr3_aa: CASSLNGAGQETQYF
v_call: TRBV5-1

cdr3_aa: CASNAGTGFYEQYF
v_call: TRBV7-9

cdr3_aa: CATSSLTGADQETQYF
v_call: TRBV15

cdr3_aa: CASSRDRGPDEQYF
v_call: TRBV7-9

cdr3_aa: CASSTLDRLGSGYTF
v_call: TRBV19

cdr3_aa: CASSLPGAGELFF
v_call: TRBV5-4

cdr3_aa: CASSFGQSNNEQFF
v_call: TRBV7-8

cdr3_aa: CATSRGGGRTSSYEQYF
v_call: TRBV15

cdr3_aa: CASSLIQGANEQYF
v_call: TRBV27

cdr3_aa: CASDLDGRNGYEQYF
v_call: TRBV12-5

cdr3_aa: CASSLGGQQETQYF
v_call: TRBV5-1

cdr3_aa: CASSPAQAPAEQYF
v_call: TRBV27

cdr3_aa: CASSFTWQGASYGYTF
v_call: TRBV11-2

cdr3_aa: CASRAGTGTGNTIYF
v_call: TRBV2

cdr3_aa: CASSSDPRGETQYF
v_call: TRBV7-8

cdr3_aa: CASRRESSTGELFF
v_call: TRBV5-1

cdr3_aa: CASIQPAQGYGYTF
v_call: TRBV6-5

cdr3_aa: CASRGGLGANVLTF
v_call: TRBV7-3

cdr3_aa: CASSDLAGVEQYF
v_call: TRBV6-4

cdr3_aa: CASSQAFPGGTYEQYF
v_call: TRBV4-1

cdr3_aa: CATSDSKVNEQFF
v_call: TRBV24-1

cdr3_aa: CASTGSSTDTQYF
v_call: TRBV5-1

cdr3_aa: CASSVTTGAVGDTQYF
v_call: TRBV9

cdr3_aa: CAGSHGKGVGTEAFF
v_call: TRBV7-9

cdr3_aa: CASRGTGGATEAFF
v_call: TRBV10-2

cdr3_aa: CATSDRSTGRRDSVPDTQYF
v_call: TRBV24-1

cdr3_aa: CASSHTGSYEQYF
v_call: TRBV14

cdr3_aa: CASSPRGGPSNEQFF
v_call: TRBV7-3

cdr3_aa: CASSRTSGQDTQYF
v_call: TRBV6-4

cdr3_aa: CASSQDVFYEQYF
v_call: TRBV14

cdr3_aa: CASREGGYGYTF
v_call: TRBV2

cdr3_aa: CASSTGQGTNTEAFF
v_call: TRBV27

cdr3_aa: CASSDTQGIRGTEAFF
v_call: TRBV3-1/TRBV3-2

cdr3_aa: CASSDSGQLNEQFF
v_call: TRBV27

cdr3_aa: CASSLRLSYGNQPQHF
v_call: TRBV5-5

cdr3_aa: CASSLDGQGPSYF
v_call: TRBV28

cdr3_aa: CASSRNSGATYNEQFF
v_call: TRBV18

cdr3_aa: CASSSATEWSEAFF
v_call: TRBV7-9

cdr3_aa: CASSRTGNIHEQYF
v_call: TRBV27

cdr3_aa: CASTDDSLRGTEAFF
v_call: TRBV2

cdr3_aa: CASSETGFNQPQHF
v_call: TRBV28

cdr3_aa: CATSRDRFNQPQHF
v_call: TRBV15

cdr3_aa: CASSQDGRDSLHYEQYF
v_call: TRBV3-1/TRBV3-2

cdr3_aa: CANSGAGHQPQHF
v_call: TRBV11-3

cdr3_aa: CATSPGQPGTDTQYF
v_call: TRBV24-1